This T cell receptor (beta chain) appears in the sequencing data of a study of PD-L1 blockade in urothelial cancer. Study in general: Patients commenced atezolizumab in the mid-2010s, and it was given at 1,200 mg intravenously every 3 weeks. The number of prior chemotherapy regimens per patient was 0 to 3. General study points: A below-median TCR clonality in blood before treatment predicted better survival.

Concerning this clone itself: Antigen: not known.

CDR1 is MNHNS, CDR2 SASEGT, per germline. This CDR3 spans 14 amino acids. Germline trimming cut 3 bases from V and 7 bases from J; bases unmatched to any gene: 8. Described time point: peripheral blood 6 weeks after treatment start. The investigators introduced synthetic TCR analog templates into each PCR as spikes. Profiled with immunoSEQ multiplex PCR; TCRdb holds only in-frame clones, not every one. Found here are 35,000 to 50,000 clones, under 90% of them singletons; the top ten hold about 16%. V is TRBV6-1 and J is TRBJ2-5; 7 nucleotides align to TRBD1. The origin of this receptor is a man between 60 and 75 years old with urothelial cancer. The specimen comprised PBMCs, sampled around atezolizumab (anti-PD-L1) treatment. This CDR3 reads CASSDLDRQGTQYF. The CDR3 DNA reads as TGTGCCAGCAGTGACCTGGACAGGCAGGGGACCCAGTACTTC.